This T cell receptor (beta chain) was profiled in a study of beta chain features in type 1 diabetes. Every bit of the isolated RNA underwent reverse transcription, so sequencing read expressed TCRB transcripts. Data came from immunoSEQ multiplex PCR; TCRdb stores just in-frame clones and leaves some out. The sample carries 300,000 to 450,000 clones, roughly 21% recorded once. Only a few counts were recorded for this clone. V lost 5 bases, J lost 0 bases, and 8 bases stayed unmatched. Per germline, CDR1 SGHTA and CDR2 FQGNSA. This CDR3 contains 16 residues. Sequenced sample: naive CD4+ T cells from blood. V usage is TRBV7-2 and J usage is TRBJ2-3; 7 positions agree with TRBD2. The clonotype was recovered from a woman aged 18 to 35 in good health. CDR3 region: CASSLRQRDSTDTQYF. The DNA of the CDR3 is TGTGCCAGCAGCCTGCGACAGCGGGATAGCACAGATACGCAGTATTTT.